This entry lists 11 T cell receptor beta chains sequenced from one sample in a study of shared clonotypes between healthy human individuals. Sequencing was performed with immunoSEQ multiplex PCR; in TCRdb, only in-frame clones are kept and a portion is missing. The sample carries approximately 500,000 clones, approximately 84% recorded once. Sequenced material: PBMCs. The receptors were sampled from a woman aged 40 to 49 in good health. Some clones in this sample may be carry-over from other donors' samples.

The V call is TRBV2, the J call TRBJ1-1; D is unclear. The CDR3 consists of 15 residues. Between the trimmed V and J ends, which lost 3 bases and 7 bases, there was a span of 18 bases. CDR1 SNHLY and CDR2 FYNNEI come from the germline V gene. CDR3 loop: CASSEETRSYNEAFF. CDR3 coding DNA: TGTGCCAGCAGTGAGGAGACACGGAGTTACAATGAAGCTTTCTTT.

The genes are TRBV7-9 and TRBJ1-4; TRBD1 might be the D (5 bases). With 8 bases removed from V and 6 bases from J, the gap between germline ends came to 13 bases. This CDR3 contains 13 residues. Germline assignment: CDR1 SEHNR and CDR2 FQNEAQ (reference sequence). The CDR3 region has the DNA TGTGCCAGCTCCAGGGTTGGGGATGAAAAACTGTTTTTT. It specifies CASSRVGDEKLFF.

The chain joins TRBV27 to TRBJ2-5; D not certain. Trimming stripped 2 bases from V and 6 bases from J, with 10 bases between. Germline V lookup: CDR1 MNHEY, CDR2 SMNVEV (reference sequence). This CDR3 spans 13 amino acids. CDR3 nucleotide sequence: TGTGCCAGCAGTTTAAGTAATCGGCAGACCCAGTACTTC. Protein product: CASSLSNRQTQYF.

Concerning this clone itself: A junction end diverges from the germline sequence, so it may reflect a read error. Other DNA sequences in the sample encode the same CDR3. Written as DNA, the CDR3 is TGCGCCAGCAGTTCGGGACAGGGGGCTAGGACCGAAGCTTTCTTT. The encoded protein is CASSSGQGARTEAFF. The chain carries TRBV28 and TRBJ1-1, with 12 nucleotides matching TRBD1. CDR1 and CDR2 (germline): MDHEN, SYDVKM. The CDR3 runs 15 residues.

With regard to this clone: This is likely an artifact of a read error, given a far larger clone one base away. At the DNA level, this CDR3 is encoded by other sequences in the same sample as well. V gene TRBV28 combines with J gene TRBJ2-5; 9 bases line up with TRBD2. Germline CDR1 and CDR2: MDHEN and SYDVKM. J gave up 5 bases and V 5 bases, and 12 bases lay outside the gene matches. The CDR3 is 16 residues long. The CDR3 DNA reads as TGTGCCAGCAGTCCAGGGACTAGCTCAGGGTGGGAGACCCAGTACTTC. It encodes CASSPGTSSGWETQYF.

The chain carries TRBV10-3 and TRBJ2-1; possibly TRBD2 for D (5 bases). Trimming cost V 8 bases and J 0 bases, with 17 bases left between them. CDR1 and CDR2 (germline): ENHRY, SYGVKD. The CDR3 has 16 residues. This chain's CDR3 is CAIGLVGASSYNEQFF. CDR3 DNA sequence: TGTGCCATCGGTCTAGTGGGAGCGAGCTCCTACAATGAGCAGTTCTTC.

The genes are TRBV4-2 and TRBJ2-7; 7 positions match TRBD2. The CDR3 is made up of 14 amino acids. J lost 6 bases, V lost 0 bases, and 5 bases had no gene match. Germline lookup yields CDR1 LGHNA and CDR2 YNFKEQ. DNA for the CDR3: TGTGCCAGCAGCCAAGATCCGCGGGAGAGCGAGCAGTACTTC. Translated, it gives CASSQDPRESEQYF.

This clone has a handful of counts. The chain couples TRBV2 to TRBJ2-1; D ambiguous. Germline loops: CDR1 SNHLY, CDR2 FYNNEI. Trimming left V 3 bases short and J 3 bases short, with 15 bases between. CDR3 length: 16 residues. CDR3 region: CASSDLLTSRYNEQFF. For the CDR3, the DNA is TGTGCCAGCAGTGATCTGTTGACCAGCCGCTACAATGAGCAGTTCTTC.

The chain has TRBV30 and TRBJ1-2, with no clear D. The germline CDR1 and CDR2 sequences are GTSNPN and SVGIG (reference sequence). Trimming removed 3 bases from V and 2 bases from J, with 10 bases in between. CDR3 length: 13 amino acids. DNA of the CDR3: TGTGCCTGGAGAGCGGCGGGGAACTATGGCTACACCTTC. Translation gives CAWRAAGNYGYTF.

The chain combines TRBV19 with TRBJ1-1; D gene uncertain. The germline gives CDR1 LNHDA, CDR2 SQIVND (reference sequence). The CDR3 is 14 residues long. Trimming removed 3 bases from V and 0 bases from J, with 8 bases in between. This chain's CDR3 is CASSIWRMNTEAFF. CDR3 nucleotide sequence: TGTGCCAGTAGTATCTGGCGTATGAACACTGAAGCTTTCTTT.

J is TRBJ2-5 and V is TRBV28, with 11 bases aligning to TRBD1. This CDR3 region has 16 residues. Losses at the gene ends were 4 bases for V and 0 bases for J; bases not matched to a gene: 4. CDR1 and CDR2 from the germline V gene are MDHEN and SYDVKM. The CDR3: CASSSRGQGDQETQYF. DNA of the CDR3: TGTGCCAGCAGTTCCCGGGGACAGGGGGACCAAGAGACCCAGTACTTC. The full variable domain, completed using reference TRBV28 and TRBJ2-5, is DVKVTQSSRYLVKRTGEKVFLECVQDMDHENMFWYRQDPGLGLRLIYFSYDVKMKEKGDIPEGYSVSREKKERFSLILESASTNQTSMYLCASSSRGQGDQETQYFGPGTRLLVL.